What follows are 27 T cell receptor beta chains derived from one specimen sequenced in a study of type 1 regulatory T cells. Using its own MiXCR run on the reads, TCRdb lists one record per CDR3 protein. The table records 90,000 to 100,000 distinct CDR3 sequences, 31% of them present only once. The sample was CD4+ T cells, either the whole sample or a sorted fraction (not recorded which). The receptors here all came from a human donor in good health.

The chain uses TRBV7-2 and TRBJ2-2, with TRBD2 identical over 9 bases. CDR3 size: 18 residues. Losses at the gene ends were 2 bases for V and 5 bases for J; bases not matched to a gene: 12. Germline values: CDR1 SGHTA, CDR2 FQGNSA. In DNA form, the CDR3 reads TGTGCCAGCAGCTTACAAGCGGGAGGATTTTCGAGGACCGGGGAGCTGTTTTTT. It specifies CASSLQAGGFSRTGELFF.

CDR3 sequence (DNA): TGTGCCAGCAGCTTAGGGCAGGGGCTCCATTACGAGCAGTACTTC. Protein sequence: CASSLGQGLHYEQYF. V gene TRBV7-2 combines with J gene TRBJ2-7; a weak D match, TRBD1 (6 bases). The CDR3 runs 15 residues. Germline V gene lookup returns CDR1 SGHTA and CDR2 FQGNSA. Trimming shortened V by 1 base and J by 4 bases, and 14 bases separated the two germline ends.

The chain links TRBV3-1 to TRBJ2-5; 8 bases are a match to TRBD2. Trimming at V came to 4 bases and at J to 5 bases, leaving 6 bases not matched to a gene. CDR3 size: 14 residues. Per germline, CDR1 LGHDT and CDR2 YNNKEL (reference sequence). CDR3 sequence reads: CASSLSGSLETQYF. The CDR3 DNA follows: TGTGCCAGCAGCCTGAGCGGGAGTCTTGAGACCCAGTACTTC.

The CDR3 DNA follows: TGCAGTGCTAGGGAGGACAGGAACTATGGCTACACCTTC. As protein: CSAREDRNYGYTF. This chain links TRBV20-1 with TRBJ1-2, with 7 positions matching TRBD1. J gave up 2 bases and V 3 bases, and 3 bases lay outside the gene matches. Per germline, CDR1 DFQATT and CDR2 SNEGSKA (reference sequence). This CDR3 is built from 13 residues.

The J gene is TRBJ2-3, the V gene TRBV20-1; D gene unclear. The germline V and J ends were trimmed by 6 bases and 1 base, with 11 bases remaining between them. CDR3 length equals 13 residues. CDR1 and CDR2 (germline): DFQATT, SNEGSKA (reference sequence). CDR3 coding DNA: TGCAGTGCCAAGACGGGTCGCACAGATACGCAGTATTTT. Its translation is CSAKTGRTDTQYF.

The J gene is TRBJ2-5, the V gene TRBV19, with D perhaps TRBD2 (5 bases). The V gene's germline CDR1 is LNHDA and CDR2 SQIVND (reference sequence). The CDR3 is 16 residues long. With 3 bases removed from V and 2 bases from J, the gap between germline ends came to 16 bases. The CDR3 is CASSIRSLAGQETQYF. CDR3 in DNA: TGTGCCAGTAGTATTAGGAGTCTAGCCGGACAAGAGACCCAGTACTTC.

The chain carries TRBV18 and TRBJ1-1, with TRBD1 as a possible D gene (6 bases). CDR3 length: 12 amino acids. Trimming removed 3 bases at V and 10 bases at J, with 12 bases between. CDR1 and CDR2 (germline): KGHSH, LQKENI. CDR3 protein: CASSPQQGVAFF. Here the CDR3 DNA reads TGTGCCAGCTCACCTCAACAGGGAGTAGCTTTCTTT.

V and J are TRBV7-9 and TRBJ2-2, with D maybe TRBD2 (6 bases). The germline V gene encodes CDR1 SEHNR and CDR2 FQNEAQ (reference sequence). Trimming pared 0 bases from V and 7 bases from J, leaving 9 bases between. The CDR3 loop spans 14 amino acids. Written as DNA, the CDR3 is TGTGCCAGCAGCTTAGCCCGAGCGGGCGGGGAGCTGTTTTTT. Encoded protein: CASSLARAGGELFF.

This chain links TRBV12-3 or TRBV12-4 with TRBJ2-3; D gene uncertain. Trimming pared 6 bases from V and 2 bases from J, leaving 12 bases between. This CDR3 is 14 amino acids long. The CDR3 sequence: CASRAQTSTDTQYF. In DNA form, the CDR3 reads TGTGCCAGCAGAGCTCAGACTTCCACAGATACGCAGTATTTT.

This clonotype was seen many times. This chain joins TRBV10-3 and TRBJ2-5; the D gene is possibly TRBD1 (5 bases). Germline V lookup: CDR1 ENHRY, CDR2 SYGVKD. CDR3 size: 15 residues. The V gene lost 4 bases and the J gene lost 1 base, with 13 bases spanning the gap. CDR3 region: CAISGRQGPQETQYF. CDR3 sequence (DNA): TGTGCCATCAGTGGACGGCAGGGCCCCCAAGAGACCCAGTACTTC.

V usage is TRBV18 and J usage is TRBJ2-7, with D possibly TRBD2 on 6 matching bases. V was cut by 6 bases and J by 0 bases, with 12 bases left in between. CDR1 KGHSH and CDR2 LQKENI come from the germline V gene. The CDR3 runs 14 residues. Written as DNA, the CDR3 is TGTGCCAGCTCGCCCACTAGCAACTCCTACGAGCAGTACTTC. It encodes CASSPTSNSYEQYF. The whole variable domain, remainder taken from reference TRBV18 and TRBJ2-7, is NAGVMQNPRHLVRRRGQEARLRCSPMKGHSHVYWYRQLPEEGLKFMVYLQKENIIDESGMPKERFSAEFPKEGPSILRIQQVVRGDSAAYFCASSPTSNSYEQYFGPGTRLTVT.

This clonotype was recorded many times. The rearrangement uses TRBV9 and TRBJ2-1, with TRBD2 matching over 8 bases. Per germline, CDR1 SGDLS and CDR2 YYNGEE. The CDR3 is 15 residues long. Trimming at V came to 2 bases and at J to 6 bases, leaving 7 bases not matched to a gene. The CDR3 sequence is CASSVLSGSINEQFF. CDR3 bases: TGTGCCAGCAGCGTGCTCAGCGGGAGTATCAATGAGCAGTTCTTC.

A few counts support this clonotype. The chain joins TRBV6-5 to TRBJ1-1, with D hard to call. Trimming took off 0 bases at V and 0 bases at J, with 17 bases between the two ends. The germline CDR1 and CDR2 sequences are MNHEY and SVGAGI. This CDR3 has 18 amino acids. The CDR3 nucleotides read TGTGCCAGCAGTTACTCGGCGCCCGGCCCCATAATGAACACTGAAGCTTTCTTT. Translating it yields CASSYSAPGPIMNTEAFF.

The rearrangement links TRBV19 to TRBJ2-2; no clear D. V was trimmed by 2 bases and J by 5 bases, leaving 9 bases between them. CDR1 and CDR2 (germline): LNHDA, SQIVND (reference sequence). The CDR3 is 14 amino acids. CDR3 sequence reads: CASSITLGTGELFF. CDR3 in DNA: TGTGCCAGTAGTATAACCCTTGGGACCGGGGAGCTGTTTTTT. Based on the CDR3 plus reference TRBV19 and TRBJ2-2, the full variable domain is DGGITQSPKYLFRKEGQNVTLSCEQNLNHDAMYWYRQDPGQGLRLIYYSQIVNDFQKGDIAEGYSVSREKKESFPLTVTSAQKNPTAFYLCASSITLGTGELFFGEGSRLTVL.

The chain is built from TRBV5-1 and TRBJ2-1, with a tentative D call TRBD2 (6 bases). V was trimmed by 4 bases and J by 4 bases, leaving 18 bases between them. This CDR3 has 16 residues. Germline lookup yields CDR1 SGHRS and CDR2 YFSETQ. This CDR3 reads CASSPFEVGGYNEQFF. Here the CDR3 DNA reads TGCGCCAGCAGCCCCTTTGAGGTGGGAGGTTACAATGAGCAGTTCTTC.

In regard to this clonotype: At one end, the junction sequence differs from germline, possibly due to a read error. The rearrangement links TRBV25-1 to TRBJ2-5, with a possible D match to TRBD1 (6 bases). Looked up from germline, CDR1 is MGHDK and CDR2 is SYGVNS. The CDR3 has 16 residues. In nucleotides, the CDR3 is TGTGCCAACAGTGACTACGGACAGTTCTCGGGAGAGACCCAGTACTTC. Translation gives CANSDYGQFSGETQYF.

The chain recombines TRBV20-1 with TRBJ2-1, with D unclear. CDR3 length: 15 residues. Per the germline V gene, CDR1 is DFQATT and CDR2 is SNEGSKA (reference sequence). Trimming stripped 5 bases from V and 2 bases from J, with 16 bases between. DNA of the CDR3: TGCAGTGCTTTCTCCAGTCAGACTGCCTACAATGAGCAGTTCTTC. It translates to CSAFSSQTAYNEQFF.

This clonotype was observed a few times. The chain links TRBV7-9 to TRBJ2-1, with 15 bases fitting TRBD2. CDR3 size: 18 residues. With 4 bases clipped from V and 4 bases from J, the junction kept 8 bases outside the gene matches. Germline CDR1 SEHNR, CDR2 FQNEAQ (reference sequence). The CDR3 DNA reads TGTGCCAGCAGCTACGGAGGACTAGCGGGAGGGCCATACAATGAGCAGTTCTTC. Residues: CASSYGGLAGGPYNEQFF.

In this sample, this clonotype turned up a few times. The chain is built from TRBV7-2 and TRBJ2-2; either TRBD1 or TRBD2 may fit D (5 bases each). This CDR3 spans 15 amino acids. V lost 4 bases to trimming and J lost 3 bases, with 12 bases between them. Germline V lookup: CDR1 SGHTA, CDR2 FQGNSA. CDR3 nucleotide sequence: TGTGCCAGCAGCTCCCGGGACGGAGACACCGGGGAGCTGTTTTTT. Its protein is CASSSRDGDTGELFF.

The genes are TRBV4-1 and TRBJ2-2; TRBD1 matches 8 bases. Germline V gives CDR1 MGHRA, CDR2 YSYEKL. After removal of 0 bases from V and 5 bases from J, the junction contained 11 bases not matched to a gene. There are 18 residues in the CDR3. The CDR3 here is CASSQDLADREWTGELFF. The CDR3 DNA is TGCGCCAGCAGCCAAGATCTTGCGGACAGGGAGTGGACCGGGGAGCTGTTTTTT.

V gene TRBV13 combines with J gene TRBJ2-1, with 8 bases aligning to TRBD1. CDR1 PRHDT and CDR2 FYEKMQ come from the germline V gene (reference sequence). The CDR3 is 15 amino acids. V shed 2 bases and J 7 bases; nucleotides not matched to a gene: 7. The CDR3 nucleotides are TGTGCCAGCAGCTTATTCCGGACAGGGCTTAATGAGCAGTTCTTC. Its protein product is CASSLFRTGLNEQFF. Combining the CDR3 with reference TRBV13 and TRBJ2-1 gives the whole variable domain AAGVIQSPRHLIKEKRETATLKCYPIPRHDTVYWYQQGPGQDPQFLISFYEKMQSDKGSIPDRFSAQQFSDYHSELNMSSLELGDSALYFCASSLFRTGLNEQFFGPGTRLTVL.

The CDR3 sequence: CASSFLPVLVNEQFF. CDR3 sequence (DNA): TGTGCCAGCAGCTTCCTACCGGTGTTGGTAAACGAGCAGTTCTTC. The chain couples TRBV7-8 to TRBJ2-1, with D uncertain. Trimming stripped 3 bases from V and 10 bases from J, with 19 bases between. CDR1 is SGHVS, CDR2 FQNEAQ, per germline. This CDR3 is built from 15 residues.

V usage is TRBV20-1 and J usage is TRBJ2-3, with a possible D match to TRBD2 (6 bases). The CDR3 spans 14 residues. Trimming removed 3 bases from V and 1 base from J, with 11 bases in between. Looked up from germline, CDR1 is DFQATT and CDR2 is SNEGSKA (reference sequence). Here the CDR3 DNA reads TGCAGTGCTAGGGGTTGGGGGGGCACAGATACGCAGTATTTT. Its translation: CSARGWGGTDTQYF.

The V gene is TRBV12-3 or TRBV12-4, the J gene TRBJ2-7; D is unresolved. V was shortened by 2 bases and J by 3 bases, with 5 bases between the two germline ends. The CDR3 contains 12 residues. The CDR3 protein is CASSLMDYEQYF. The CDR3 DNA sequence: TGTGCCAGCAGTTTAATGGACTACGAGCAGTACTTC.

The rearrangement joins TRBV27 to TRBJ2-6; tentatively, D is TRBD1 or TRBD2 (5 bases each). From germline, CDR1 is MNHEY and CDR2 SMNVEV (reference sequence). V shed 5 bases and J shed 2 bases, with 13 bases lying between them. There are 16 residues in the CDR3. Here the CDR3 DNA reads TGTGCCAGCAGTCCCCTCCGGGGCGCTGGGGCCAACGTCCTGACTTTC. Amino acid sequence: CASSPLRGAGANVLTF. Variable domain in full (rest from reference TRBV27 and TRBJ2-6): EAQVTQNPRYLITVTGKKLTVTCSQNMNHEYMSWYRQDPGLGLRQIYYSMNVEVTDKGDVPEGYKVSRKEKRNFPLILESPSPNQTSLYFCASSPLRGAGANVLTFGAGSRLTVL.

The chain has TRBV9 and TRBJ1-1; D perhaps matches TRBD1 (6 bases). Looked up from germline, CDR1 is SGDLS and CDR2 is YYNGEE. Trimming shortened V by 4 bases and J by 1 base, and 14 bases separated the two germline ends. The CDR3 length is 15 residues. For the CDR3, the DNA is TGTGCCAGCAGCCTAACAGGGCTGGCGAACACTGAAGCTTTCTTT. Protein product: CASSLTGLANTEAFF.

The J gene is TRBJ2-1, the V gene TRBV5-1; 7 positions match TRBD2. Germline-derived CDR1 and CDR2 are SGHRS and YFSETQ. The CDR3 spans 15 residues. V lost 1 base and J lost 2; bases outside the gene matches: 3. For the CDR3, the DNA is TGCGCCAGCAGCTTGAGCGGGAACACCTACAATGAGCAGTTCTTC. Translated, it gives CASSLSGNTYNEQFF.